This paragraph covers one T cell receptor (beta chain) sequence. Some clones are missing from TCRdb's copy, which holds only in-frame ones; the method was immunoSEQ multiplex PCR. The table shows tens of thousands of clones, with roughly 78% occurring only once. The sample is drawn from a study of blood T cell repertoires in COVID-19. This CDR3 region has 15 residues. Per the germline V gene, CDR1 is SGHRS and CDR2 is YFSETQ. Trimming shortened V by 3 bases and J by 2 bases, and 11 bases separated the two germline ends. Sequences were obtained from peripheral blood. This chain joins TRBV5-1 and TRBJ2-2, with D uncertain. The clonotype was recovered from a human donor in a cohort sampled during active COVID-19. This CDR3 is CASSSSLGNTGELFF. CDR3 bases: TGCGCCAGCAGCTCCTCTCTAGGAAACACCGGGGAGCTGTTTTTT.